Detailed here is one TCR beta chain. The target antigen is unknown. This CDR3 contains 14 residues. V was clipped by 10 bases and J by 4 bases; unmatched bases: 12. Germline CDR1 and CDR2: SGHRS and YFSETQ. TCRdb's copy holds only in-frame clones and misses some; the assay was immunoSEQ multiplex PCR. The sample yields some 100,000 clones, approximately 86% seen once. This entry belongs to a study of OX40 agonist ivuxolimab in advanced cancers. Turning to the study itself: Those treated in dose escalation had hepatocellular carcinoma, melanoma, renal cell cancer or head and neck cancer.

Findings and caveats of the study: The antigens recognized by the expanded peripheral T cells, that is their antigen specificity, were not determined.

The TCR originated in an adult with an advanced solid tumor such as melanoma, head and neck, liver or kidney cancer. This chain links TRBV5-1 with TRBJ2-3; 7 nucleotides agree with TRBD2. Sequenced material: CD4+ or CD8+ T cells sorted from blood, taken in a trial of the OX40 agonist ivuxolimab. CDR3 nucleotides: TGCGCCTCAAAGCGGGCGGGAGTGGCAGATACGCAGTATTTT. It specifies CASKRAGVADTQYF.